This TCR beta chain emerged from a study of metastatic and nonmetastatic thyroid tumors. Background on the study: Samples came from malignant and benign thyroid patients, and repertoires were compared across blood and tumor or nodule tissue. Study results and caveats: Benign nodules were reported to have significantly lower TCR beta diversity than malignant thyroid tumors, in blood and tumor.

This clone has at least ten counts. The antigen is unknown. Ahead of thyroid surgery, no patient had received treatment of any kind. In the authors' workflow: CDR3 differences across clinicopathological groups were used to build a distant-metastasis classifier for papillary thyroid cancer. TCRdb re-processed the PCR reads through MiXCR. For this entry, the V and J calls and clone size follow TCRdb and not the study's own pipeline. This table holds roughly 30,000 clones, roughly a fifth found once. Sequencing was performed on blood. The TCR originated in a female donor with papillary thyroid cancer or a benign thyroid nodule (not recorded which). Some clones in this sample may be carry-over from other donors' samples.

The CDR3 here is CASSNLQGIGNTIYF. CDR3 in DNA: TGTGCCAGCAGTAACTTACAGGGGATTGGAAACACCATATATTTT. The gene calls are TRBV6-1 and TRBJ1-3; 7 nucleotides match TRBD1. CDR3 length equals 15 residues. The germline CDR1 and CDR2 sequences are MNHNS and SASEGT. The V gene end was trimmed by 5 bases and the J gene end by 3 bases; junction bases not matched to a gene: 7.